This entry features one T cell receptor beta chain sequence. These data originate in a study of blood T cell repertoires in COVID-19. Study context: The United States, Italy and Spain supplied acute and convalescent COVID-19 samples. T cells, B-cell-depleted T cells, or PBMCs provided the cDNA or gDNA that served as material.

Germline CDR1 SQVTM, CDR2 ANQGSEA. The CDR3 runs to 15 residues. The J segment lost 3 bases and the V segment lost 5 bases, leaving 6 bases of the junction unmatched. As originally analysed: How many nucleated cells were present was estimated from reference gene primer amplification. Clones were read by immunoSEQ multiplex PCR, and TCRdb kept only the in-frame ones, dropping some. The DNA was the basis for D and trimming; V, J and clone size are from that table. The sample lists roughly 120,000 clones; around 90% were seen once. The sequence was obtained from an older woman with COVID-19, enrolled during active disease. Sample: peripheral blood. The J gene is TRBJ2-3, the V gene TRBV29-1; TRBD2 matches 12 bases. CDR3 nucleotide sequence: TGCAGCGTTCCTGCTAGCGGGGGGGTGACAGATACGCAGTATTTT. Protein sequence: CSVPASGGVTDTQYF.